This T cell receptor beta chain was obtained from a study of blood T cells in healthy people across ages. A second PCR, run for about 7 to 11 cycles, used a sample-barcoded 5' primer plus a J-beta primer mix. TCRdb reprocessed the 5' RACE reads via MiXCR and lists one record per CDR3 protein. The data contain roughly 1,800,000 distinct CDR3 sequences, 49% of them singletons. All donors came from Russia, were Caucasian and healthy, and spanned ages about 6 to 90. CDR1 is DFQATT, CDR2 SNEGSKA, per germline (reference sequence). Trimming left V 6 bases short and J 5 bases short, with 13 bases between. The CDR3 is made up of 12 amino acids.

Sequencing used blood. This receptor was identified in a woman between 40 and 50 years old in good health. J is TRBJ2-5 and V is TRBV20-1; no firm D call. CDR3 coding DNA: TGCAGTGCCCGGACCTATGGGGAGACCCAGTACTTC. This encodes CSARTYGETQYF.